This T cell receptor (beta chain) was profiled in a study of blood T cell repertoires in COVID-19. Study-wide context: From the United States, Italy and Spain came samples of acute and convalescent COVID-19. Nucleic acid was either cDNA or gDNA, and it came from T cells, B-cell-depleted T cells, or PBMCs.

Recovered status applied to Cohort 3 donors who had two consecutive negative PCRs. It also applied to those with clearance or with symptom resolution. J lost 7 bases, V lost 2 bases, and 14 bases had no gene match. The CDR3 contains 16 residues. The germline V gene has CDR1 GTSNPN and CDR2 SVGIG (reference sequence). Assay: immunoSEQ multiplex PCR; the TCRdb copy retains only in-frame clones and omits some. The data contain roughly 300,000 clones, approximately 90% of them singletons. The source is a woman aged 25 to 39 who had recovered from COVID-19. The chain employs TRBV30 and TRBJ1-1; 9 positions match TRBD1. Source material: PBMCs or T cells enriched from blood (not recorded which). CDR3 in amino acids: CAWSWGTGRRMYEAFF. The CDR3, as DNA: TGTGCCTGGAGTTGGGGGACAGGGAGAAGGATGTATGAAGCTTTCTTT.